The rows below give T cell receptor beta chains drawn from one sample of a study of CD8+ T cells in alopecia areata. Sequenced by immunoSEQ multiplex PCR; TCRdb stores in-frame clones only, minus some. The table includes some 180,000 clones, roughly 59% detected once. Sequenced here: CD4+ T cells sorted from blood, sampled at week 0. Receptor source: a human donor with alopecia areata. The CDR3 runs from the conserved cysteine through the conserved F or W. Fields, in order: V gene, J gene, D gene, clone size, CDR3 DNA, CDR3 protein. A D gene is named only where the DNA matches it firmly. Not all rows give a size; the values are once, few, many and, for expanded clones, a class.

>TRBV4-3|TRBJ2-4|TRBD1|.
TGCGCCAGCAGCCAAAACAGGGGAACCAAAAACATTCAGTACTTC
CASSQNRGTKNIQYF
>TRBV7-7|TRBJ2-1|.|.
TGTGCCAGCAGCGAACGTTGGGATACAGGCTACAATGAGCAGTTCTTC
CASSERWDTGYNEQFF
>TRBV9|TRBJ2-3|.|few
TGTGCCAGCAGCTGGGGGGCCGGCACAGATACGCAGTATTTT
CASSWGAGTDTQYF
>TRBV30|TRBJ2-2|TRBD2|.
TGTGCCTGGAGCGGGAGACTAGCGGATTACACCGGGGAGCTGTTTTTT
CAWSGRLADYTGELFF
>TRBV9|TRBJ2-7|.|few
TGTGCCAGCAGCGTAGGAGCCAGGGTTAACGAGCAGTACTTC
CASSVGARVNEQYF
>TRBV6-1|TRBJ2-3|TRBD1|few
TGTGCCAGCATGAGGGGGACAGTCTACACAGATACGCAGTATTTT
CASMRGTVYTDTQYF
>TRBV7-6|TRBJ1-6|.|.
TGTGCCAGCAGCTTAGGCCCGGGCTCCTATAATTCACCCCTCCACTTT
CASSLGPGSYNSPLHF
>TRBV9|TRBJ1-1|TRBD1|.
TGTGCCAGCAGCGGGACAGGCATCACTGAAGCTTTCTTT
CASSGTGITEAFF
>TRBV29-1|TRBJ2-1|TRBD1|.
TGCAGCGTTGTTGGACAGGGGAGTAATGAGCAGTTCTTC
CSVVGQGSNEQFF
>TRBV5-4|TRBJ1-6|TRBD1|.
TGTGCCAGCAGCATTCTCCCGGGACAGCCCGGGTACTTT
CASSILPGQPGYF
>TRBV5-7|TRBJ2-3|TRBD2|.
TGTGCCAGCAGCTTGGCCGTATCTGGGGACTATACTTACACAGATACGCAGTATTTT
CASSLAVSGDYTYTDTQYF
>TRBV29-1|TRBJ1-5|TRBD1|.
TGCAGCGTTGGAGGGGGCCTGGGACAGCCCCAGCATTTT
CSVGGGLGQPQHF
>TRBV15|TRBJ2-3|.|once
TGTGCCACCAGCAGAGGACGAGTCAGTCTATTCACAGATACGCAGTATTTT
CATSRGRVSLFTDTQYF
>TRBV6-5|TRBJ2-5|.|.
TGTGCCAGCGGCAGGGGTAGCGAGACCCAGTACTTC
CASGRGSETQYF
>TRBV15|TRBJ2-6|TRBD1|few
TGTGCCACCAGCTCGCAGGGGGCTGGGGCCAACGTCCTGACTTTC
CATSSQGAGANVLTF
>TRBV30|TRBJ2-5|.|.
TGTGCCTGGAGTGATAAGACTAGATCTAGAGAGACCCAGTACTTC
CAWSDKTRSRETQYF
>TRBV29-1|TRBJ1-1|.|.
TGCAGCGTTGAAGATCTTGGGGGAATCGAAGCTTTCTTT
CSVEDLGGIEAFF
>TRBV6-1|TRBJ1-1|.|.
TGTGCCAGCAGTTGGGACGTTGAAGCTTTCTTT
CASSWDVEAFF
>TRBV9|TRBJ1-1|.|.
TGTGCCAGCAGCGTAGTTCCGAACACTGAAGCTTTCTTT
CASSVVPNTEAFF
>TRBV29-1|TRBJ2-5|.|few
TGCAGCGTTGAACGGCTCCAAGAGACCCAGTACTTC
CSVERLQETQYF
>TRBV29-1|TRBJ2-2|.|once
TGCAGCGCTGAGCCGGGTGGCGGGGAGCTGTTTTTT
CSAEPGGGELFF
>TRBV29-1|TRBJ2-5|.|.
TGCAGCGTTGAATTGGAGACCCAGTACTTC
CSVELETQYF
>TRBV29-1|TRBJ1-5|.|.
TGCAGCGGATTCCGGGAGAGCAATCAGCCCCAGCATTTT
CSGFRESNQPQHF
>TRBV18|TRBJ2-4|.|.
TGTGCCAGCTCACGGACCGGGGATAACATTCAGTACTTC
CASSRTGDNIQYF
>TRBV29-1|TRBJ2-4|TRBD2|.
TGCAGCGGATCCGGGACTAGCGAAGCCAAAAACATTCAGTACTTC
CSGSGTSEAKNIQYF
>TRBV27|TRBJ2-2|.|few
TGTGCCAGCAGTTTACGGGGCTATGGCACCGGGGAGCTGTTTTTT
CASSLRGYGTGELFF
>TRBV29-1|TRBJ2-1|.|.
TGCAGCGACCGTCTAGGATATGAGCAGTTCTTC
CSDRLGYEQFF
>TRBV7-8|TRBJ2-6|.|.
TGTGCCAGCAGCTTAGCGTCAGGACCTGGGGCCAACGTCCTGACTTTC
CASSLASGPGANVLTF
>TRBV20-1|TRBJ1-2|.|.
TGCAGTGCTACCAGCTATGGCTACACCTTC
CSATSYGYTF
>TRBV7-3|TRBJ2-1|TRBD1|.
TGTGCCAGCAGCATACAGGGGGCAGATGAGCAGTTCTTC
CASSIQGADEQFF
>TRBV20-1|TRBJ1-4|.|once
TGCAGTGCGAGGACTGAAAAACTGTTTTTT
CSARTEKLFF
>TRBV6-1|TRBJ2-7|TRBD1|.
TGTTCTTCATCTCGGGACGGGACAGACCCCTACGAGCAGTACTTC
CSSSRDGTDPYEQYF
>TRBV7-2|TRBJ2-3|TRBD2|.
TGTGCCAGCAGCTTAGACGTTAGCGGGTTATCTAGCACAGATACGCAGTATTTT
CASSLDVSGLSSTDTQYF
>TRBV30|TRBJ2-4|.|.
TGTGCCTGGGACACCGGGGCAGCTAACATTCAGTACTTC
CAWDTGAANIQYF
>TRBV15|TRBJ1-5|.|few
TGTGCCACCAGCAGAGAGACAACGGGCAATCAGCCCCAGCATTTT
CATSRETTGNQPQHF
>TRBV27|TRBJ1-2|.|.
TGTGCCAGCAGTTCACAGGGAGGGTACGAAGGCTACACCTTC
CASSSQGGYEGYTF
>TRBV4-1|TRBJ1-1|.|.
TGCGCCAGCAGCCAAGGTCGGAATGAAGCTTTCTTT
CASSQGRNEAFF
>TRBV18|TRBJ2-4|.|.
TGTGCCAGCTCACGGGCCAAAAACATTCAGTACTTC
CASSRAKNIQYF
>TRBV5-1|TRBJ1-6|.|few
TGCGCCAGCAGCTTGCGTTCCAAGGATTCACCCCTCCACTTT
CASSLRSKDSPLHF
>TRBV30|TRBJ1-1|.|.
TGTGCCTGCATAGAAGGTCGAGCTTTCTTT
CACIEGRAFF
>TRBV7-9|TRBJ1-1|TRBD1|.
TGTGCCAGCAGCGAATGGTCGACAGGGGAAGCTTTCTTT
CASSEWSTGEAFF
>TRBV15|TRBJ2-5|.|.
TGTGCCACCAGCAGAGAACAAGAGACCCAGTACTTC
CATSREQETQYF
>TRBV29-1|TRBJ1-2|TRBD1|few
TGCAGCGTACAGGGGTCGGATGGCTACACCTTC
CSVQGSDGYTF
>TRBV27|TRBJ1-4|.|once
TGTGCCAGCAGTCCCAGGGGATTGGATGAAAAACTGTTTTTT
CASSPRGLDEKLFF
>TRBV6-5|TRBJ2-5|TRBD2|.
TGTGCCAGCAGTTTCTCCCAGCGGGGGGGAGAGACCCAGTACTTC
CASSFSQRGGETQYF
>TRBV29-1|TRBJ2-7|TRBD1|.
TGCAGCGTCGGGACAGCCTACGAGCAGTACTTC
CSVGTAYEQYF
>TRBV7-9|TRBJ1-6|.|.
TGTGCCAGCAGCTTAGGATACGGTTCACCCCTCCACTTT
CASSLGYGSPLHF
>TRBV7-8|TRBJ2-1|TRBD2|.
TGTGCCAGCAGCCTCTCGGGGGGATACTACAATGAGCAGTTCTTC
CASSLSGGYYNEQFF
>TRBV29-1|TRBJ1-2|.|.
TGCAGCGTCATGGAGGACGGAGGGCTGTATGGCTACACCTTC
CSVMEDGGLYGYTF
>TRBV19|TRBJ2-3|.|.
TGTGCCAGTAGTGACTACACAGATACGCAGTATTTT
CASSDYTDTQYF
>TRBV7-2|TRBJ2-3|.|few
TGTGCCAGCAGCTTTTCCACAGATACGCAGTATTTT
CASSFSTDTQYF
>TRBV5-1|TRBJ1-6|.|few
TGCGCCAGCAGCTTGGAGGCAGGGACGGGTTCACCCCTCCACTTT
CASSLEAGTGSPLHF
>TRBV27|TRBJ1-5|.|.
TGTGCCAGCAGTCTCTACAGGACTCAGCCCCAGCATTTT
CASSLYRTQPQHF
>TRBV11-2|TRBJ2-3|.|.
TGTGCCAGCAGCTGGACCACTGGCGCAGGGAGCACAGATACGCAGTATTTT
CASSWTTGAGSTDTQYF
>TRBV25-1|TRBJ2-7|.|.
TGTGCCACCTCGCGAAGGGGCGAGCAGTACTTC
CATSRRGEQYF
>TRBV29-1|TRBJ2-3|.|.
TGCAGCGTTGATTTGAGTGTCGAAGCGTATTTT
CSVDLSVEAYF
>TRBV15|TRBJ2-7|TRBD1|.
TGTGCCACCAGCAGAGTGTCTGGGACAGGGGGCGCCGAGCAGTACTTC
CATSRVSGTGGAEQYF